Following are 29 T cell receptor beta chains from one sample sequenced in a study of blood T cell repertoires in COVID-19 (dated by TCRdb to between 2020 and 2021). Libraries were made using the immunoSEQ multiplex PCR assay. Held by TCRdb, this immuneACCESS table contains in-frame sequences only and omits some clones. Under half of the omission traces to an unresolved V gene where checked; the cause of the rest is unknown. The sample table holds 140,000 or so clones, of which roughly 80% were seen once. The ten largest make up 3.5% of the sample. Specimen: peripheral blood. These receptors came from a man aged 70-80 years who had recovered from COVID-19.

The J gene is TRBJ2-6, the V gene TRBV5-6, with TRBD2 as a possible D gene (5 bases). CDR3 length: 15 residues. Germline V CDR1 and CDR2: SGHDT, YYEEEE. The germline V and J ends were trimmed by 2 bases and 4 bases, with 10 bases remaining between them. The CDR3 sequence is CASSLPAVGANVLTF. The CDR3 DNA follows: TGTGCCAGCAGCTTACCAGCGGTCGGGGCCAACGTCCTGACTTTC.

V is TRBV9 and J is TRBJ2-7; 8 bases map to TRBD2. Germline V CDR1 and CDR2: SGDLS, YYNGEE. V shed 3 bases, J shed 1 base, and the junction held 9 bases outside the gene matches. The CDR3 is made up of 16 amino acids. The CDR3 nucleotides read TGTGCCAGCAGCGCGACCCCCGGGACTAGATCCTACGAGCAGTACTTC. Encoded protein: CASSATPGTRSYEQYF.

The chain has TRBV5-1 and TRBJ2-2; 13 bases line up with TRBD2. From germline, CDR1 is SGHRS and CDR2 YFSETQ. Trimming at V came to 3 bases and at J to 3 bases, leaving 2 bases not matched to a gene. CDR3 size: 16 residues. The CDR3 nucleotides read TGCGCCAGCAGCTCGGGACTAGCGGGATACACCGGGGAGCTGTTTTTT. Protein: CASSSGLAGYTGELFF.

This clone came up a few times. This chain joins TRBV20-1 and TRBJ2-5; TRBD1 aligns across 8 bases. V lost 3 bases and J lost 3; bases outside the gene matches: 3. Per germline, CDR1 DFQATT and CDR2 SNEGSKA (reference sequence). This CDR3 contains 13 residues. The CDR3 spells CSASTGGKETQYF. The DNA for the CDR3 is TGCAGTGCTAGTACAGGGGGGAAAGAGACCCAGTACTTC.

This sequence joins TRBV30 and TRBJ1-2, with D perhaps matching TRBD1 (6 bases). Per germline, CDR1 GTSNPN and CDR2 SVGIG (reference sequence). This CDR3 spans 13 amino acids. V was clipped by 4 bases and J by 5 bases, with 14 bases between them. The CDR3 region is CAWTLQGYYGYTF. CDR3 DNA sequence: TGTGCCTGGACCCTACAGGGATATTATGGCTACACCTTC.

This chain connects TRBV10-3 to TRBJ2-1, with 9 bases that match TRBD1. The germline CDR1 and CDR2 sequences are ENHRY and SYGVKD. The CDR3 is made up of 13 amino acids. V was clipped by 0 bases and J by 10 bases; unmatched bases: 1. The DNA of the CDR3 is TGTGCCATCAGTGAGTCGGACAGGGGCGAGCAGTTCTTC. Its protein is CAISESDRGEQFF.

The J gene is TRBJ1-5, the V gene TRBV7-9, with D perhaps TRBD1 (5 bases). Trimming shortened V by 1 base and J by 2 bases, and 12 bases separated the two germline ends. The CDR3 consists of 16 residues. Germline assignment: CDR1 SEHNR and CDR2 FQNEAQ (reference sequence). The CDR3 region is CASSLGTGFGNQPQHF. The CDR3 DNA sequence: TGTGCCAGCAGCTTAGGAACAGGATTCGGCAATCAGCCCCAGCATTTT. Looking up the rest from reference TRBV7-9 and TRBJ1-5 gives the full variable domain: DTGVSQNPRHKITKRGQNVTFRCDPISEHNRLYWYRQTLGQGPEFLTYFQNEAQLEKSRLLSDRFSAERPKGSFSTLEIQRTEQGDSAMYLCASSLGTGFGNQPQHFGDGTRLSIL.

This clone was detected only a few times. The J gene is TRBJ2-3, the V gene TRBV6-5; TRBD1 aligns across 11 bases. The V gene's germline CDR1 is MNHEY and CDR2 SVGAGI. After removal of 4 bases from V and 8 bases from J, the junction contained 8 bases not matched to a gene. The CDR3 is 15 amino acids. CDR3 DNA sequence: TGTGCCAGCAGTTCCGCCGGGACAGGGGGAATTACGCAGTATTTT. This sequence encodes CASSSAGTGGITQYF.

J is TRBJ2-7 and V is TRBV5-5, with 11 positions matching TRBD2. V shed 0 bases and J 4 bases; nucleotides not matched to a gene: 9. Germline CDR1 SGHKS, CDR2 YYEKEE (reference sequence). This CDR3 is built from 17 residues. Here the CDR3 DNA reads TGTGCCAGCAGCTTGGGACTGGGACTAGCGGTGGAATACGAGCAGTACTTC. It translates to CASSLGLGLAVEYEQYF.

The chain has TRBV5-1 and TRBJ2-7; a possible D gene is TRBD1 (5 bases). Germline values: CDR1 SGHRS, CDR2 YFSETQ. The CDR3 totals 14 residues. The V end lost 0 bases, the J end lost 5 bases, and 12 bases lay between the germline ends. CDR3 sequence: CASSLGAGFDEQYF. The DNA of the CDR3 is TGCGCCAGCAGCTTGGGGGCAGGGTTCGACGAGCAGTACTTC.

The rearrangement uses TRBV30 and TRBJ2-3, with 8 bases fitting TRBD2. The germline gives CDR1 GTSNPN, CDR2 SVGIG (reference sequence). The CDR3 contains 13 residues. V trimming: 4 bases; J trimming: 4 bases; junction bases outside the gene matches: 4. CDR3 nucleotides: TGTGCCTGGACTAGCGGGTTTGCAGATACGCAGTATTTT. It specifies CAWTSGFADTQYF.

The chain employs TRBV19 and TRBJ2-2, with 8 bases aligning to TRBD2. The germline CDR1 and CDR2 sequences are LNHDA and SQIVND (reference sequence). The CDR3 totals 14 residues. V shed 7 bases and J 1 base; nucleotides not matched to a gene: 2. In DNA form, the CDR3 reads TGTGCCAGTATTGGGACTAGGAACACCGGGGAGCTGTTTTTT. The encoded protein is CASIGTRNTGELFF.

The CDR3 protein is CASSLTDTQYF. In DNA form, the CDR3 reads TGTGCCAGCAGCCTCACAGATACGCAGTATTTT. This chain connects TRBV5-4 to TRBJ2-3, with D unclear. The V end was cut by 4 bases, the J end by 2 bases, with 2 bases between. The CDR3 spans 11 residues. Germline V gene lookup returns CDR1 SGHNT and CDR2 YYREEE (reference sequence).

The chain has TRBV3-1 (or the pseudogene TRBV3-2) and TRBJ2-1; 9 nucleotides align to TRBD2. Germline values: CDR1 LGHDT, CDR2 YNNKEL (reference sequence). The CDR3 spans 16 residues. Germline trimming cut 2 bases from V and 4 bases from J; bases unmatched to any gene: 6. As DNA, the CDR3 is TGTGCCAGCAGCCAACCTGGACTAGCGACTTACAATGAGCAGTTCTTC. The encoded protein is CASSQPGLATYNEQFF.

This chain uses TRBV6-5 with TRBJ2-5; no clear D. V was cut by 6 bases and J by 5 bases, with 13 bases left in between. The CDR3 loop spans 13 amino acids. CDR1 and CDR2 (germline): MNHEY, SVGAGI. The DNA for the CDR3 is TGTGCCAGCAGGGCACCCCCCAGTGAGACCCAGTACTTC. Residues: CASRAPPSETQYF.

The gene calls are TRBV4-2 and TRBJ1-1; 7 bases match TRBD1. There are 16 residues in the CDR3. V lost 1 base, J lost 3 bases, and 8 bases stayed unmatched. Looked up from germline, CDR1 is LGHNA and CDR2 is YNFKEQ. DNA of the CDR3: TGTGCCAGCAGCCAAGGGGGCCCAGGGGGTCACACTGAAGCTTTCTTT. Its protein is CASSQGGPGGHTEAFF.

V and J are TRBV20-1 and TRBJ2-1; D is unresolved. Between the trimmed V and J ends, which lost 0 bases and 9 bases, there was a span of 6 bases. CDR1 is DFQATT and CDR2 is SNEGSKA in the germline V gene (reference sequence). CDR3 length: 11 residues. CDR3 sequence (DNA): TGCAGTGCTAGAGATCTAGTTGAGCAGTTCTTC. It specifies CSARDLVEQFF.

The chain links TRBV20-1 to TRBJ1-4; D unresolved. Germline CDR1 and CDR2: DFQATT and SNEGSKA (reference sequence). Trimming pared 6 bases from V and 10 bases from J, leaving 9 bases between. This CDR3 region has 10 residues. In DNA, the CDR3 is TGCAGTGCCGCTGCGGGAAAACTGTTTTTT. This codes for CSAAAGKLFF.

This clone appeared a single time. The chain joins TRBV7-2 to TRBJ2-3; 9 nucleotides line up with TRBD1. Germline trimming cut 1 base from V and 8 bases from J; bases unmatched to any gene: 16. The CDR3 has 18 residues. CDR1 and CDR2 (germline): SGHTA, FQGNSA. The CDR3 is CASSLEFRGGQGGSTQYF. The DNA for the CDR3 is TGTGCCAGCAGCTTAGAATTCCGTGGGGGACAGGGAGGAAGTACGCAGTATTTT.

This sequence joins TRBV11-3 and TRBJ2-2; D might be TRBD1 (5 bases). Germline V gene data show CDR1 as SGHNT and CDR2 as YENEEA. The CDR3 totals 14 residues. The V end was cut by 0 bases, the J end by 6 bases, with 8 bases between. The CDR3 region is CASSLEWGAGELFF. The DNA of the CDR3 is TGTGCCAGCAGCTTAGAATGGGGCGCCGGGGAGCTGTTTTTT.

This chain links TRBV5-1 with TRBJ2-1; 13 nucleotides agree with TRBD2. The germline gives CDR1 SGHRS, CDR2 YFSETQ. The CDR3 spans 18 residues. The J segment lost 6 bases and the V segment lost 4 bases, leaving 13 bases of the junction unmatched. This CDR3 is CASSPSWIGTSGINEQFF. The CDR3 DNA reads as TGCGCCAGCAGCCCCTCTTGGATCGGGACTAGCGGGATCAATGAGCAGTTCTTC.

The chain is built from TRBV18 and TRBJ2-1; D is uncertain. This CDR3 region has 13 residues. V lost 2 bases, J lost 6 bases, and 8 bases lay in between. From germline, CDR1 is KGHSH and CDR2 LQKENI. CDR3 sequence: CASSPIERNEQFF. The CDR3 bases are TGTGCCAGCTCACCAATCGAGCGCAATGAGCAGTTCTTC.

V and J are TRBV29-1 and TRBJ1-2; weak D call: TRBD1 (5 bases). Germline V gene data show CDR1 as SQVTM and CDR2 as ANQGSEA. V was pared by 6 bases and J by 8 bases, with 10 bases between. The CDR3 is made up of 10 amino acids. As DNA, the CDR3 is TGCAGCGTCGCAGGGTTGGGCTACACCTTC. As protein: CSVAGLGYTF.

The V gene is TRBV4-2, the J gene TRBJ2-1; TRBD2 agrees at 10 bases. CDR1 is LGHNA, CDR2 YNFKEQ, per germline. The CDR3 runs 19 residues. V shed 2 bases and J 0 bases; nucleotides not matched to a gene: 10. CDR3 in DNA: TGTGCCAGCAGCCAATCTCCGACTAGCGGGCCGAGCTCCTACAATGAGCAGTTCTTC. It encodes CASSQSPTSGPSSYNEQFF.

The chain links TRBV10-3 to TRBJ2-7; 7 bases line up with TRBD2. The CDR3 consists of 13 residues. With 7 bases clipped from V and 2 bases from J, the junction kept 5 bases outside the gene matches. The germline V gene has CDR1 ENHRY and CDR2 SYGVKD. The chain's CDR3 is CAINGGTPYEQYF. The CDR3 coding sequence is TGTGCCATCAACGGGGGGACCCCCTACGAGCAGTACTTC.

This CDR3 is CASSFGQGGFLANTEAFF. The CDR3 nucleotides are TGTGCCAGCAGTTTTGGACAGGGGGGCTTCCTCGCGAACACTGAAGCTTTCTTT. The chain uses TRBV28 and TRBJ1-1, with TRBD1 matching over 10 bases. The CDR3 consists of 18 residues. V lost 3 bases, J lost 1 base, and 11 bases stayed unmatched. The germline CDR1 and CDR2 sequences are MDHEN and SYDVKM.

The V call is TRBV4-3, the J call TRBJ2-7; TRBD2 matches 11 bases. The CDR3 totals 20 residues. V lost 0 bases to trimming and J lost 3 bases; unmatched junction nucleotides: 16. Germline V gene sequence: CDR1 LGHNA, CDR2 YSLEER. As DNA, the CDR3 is TGCGCCAGCAGCCAAGAGAGGCAGGGGGACCTAGCGGGAGGTTACTACGAGCAGTACTTC. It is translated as CASSQERQGDLAGGYYEQYF.

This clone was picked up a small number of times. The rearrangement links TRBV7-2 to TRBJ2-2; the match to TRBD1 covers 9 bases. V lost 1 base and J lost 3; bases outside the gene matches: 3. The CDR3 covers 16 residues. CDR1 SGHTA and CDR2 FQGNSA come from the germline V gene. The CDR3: CASSLVGTGHTGELFF. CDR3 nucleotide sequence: TGTGCCAGCAGCTTAGTCGGGACAGGGCACACCGGGGAGCTGTTTTTT.

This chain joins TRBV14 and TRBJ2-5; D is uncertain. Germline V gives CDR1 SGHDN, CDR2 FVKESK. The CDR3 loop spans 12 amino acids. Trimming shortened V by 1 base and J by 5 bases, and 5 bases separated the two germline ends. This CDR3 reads CASSQVRETQYF. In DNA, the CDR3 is TGTGCCAGCAGCCAAGTCCGGGAGACCCAGTACTTC.